The following is a TCR beta chain sequence with its context. The target antigen is unknown. The sample comes from a study of T cell responses to AZD1222 COVID-19 vaccine. Overall study findings and caveats: Among AZD1222 vaccinees, only 5 to 7 were seropositive at baseline. Nearly half of spike-specific TCRs reportedly go after variant regions that carry no mutations. The CD4 TCRs associated with vaccination extended across spike and predominated at 160-218 and 743-854. It should be noted that donors were predominantly white British and more often female, and clonal diversity was possibly underestimated.

The data were produced by immunoSEQ multiplex PCR, yet TCRdb's version contains in-frame clones alone and is incomplete. Of 75,000 to 100,000 clones in the sample, about 88% were seen once. V lost 3 bases to trimming and J lost 9 bases, with 20 bases between them. Per germline, CDR1 MDHEN and CDR2 SYDVKM. This CDR3 has 15 residues. Sequencing was performed on peripheral blood, taken on day 0 of AZD1222 vaccination. This chain uses TRBV28 with TRBJ1-2; D is unclear. The sequence was obtained from an adult in good health. CDR3 in amino acids: CASSLSDRPLHSYTF. The CDR3 coding sequence is TGTGCCAGCAGTTTGTCCGACCGACCCCTACATAGCTACACCTTC.